The present entry profiles one T cell receptor beta chain with its context. This sample is drawn from a study of CD8+ T cells in alopecia areata. The overall study: Tofacitinib was given for 6 to 18 months, then stopped for 6 months.

Trimming removed 4 bases at V and 4 bases at J, with 13 bases between. Germline V CDR1 and CDR2: SGHTA, FQGNSA. The CDR3 contains 14 residues. Researchers gathered lesional scalp punch biopsies and peripheral blood from patients with alopecia areata. cDNA prepared by RNA extraction and subsequent reverse transcription served as the template for sequencing. This table comes from immunoSEQ multiplex PCR, and its TCRdb copy is limited to in-frame clones, with some not included. The sample includes 200,000 or so clones, around 62% of them seen just once. The rearrangement links TRBV7-2 to TRBJ2-5; weak D call: TRBD1 (5 bases). The sequenced sample was CD4+ T cells sorted from blood, obtained at week 0. The receptor's source is a human donor with alopecia areata. The CDR3 DNA reads as TGTGCCAGCAGCTCTTACCAGGGCGGAGAGACCCAGTACTTC. Translated: CASSSYQGGETQYF.